Following are 11 T cell receptor beta chains from one sample sequenced in a study of cytomegalovirus exposure and HLA in healthy donors. The PCR contained 60 Vbeta and 13 Jbeta primers. Libraries were prepared by immunoSEQ multiplex PCR; TCRdb keeps only in-frame clonotypes and omits some of them. The top ten clones hold 2.5% to 3.5% of a sample with tens of thousands of clones, more than 75% of them seen once. Source material: PBMCs. These receptors all come from a boy aged 5-17 years in good health and CMV-seronegative.

The rearrangement joins TRBV2 to TRBJ1-1; 8 nucleotides line up with TRBD1. This CDR3 has 13 amino acids. The germline CDR1 and CDR2 sequences are SNHLY and FYNNEI. The J segment lost 6 bases and the V segment lost 11 bases, leaving 11 bases of the junction unmatched. CDR3 region: CARHGQGIPEAFF. Here the CDR3 DNA reads TGTGCCCGCCATGGACAGGGCATTCCTGAAGCTTTCTTT.

In this sample, this clone turned up once. This rearrangement joins TRBV6-5 to TRBJ1-2, with 7 bases fitting TRBD1. Germline V gene sequence: CDR1 MNHEY, CDR2 SVGAGI. This CDR3 is built from 15 residues. Trimming removed 8 bases from V and 2 bases from J; junction bases left unmatched: 11. The CDR3 protein is CASSSRDRENYGYTF. As DNA, the CDR3 is TGTGCCAGCTCCTCCCGGGACAGAGAAAACTATGGCTACACCTTC.

This clone was detected only a few times. The chain has TRBV5-8 and TRBJ1-3; 9 bases are a match to TRBD1. There are 15 residues in the CDR3. V dropped 3 bases and J dropped 4; count of bases not matched to a gene: 5. Germline-derived CDR1 and CDR2 are SGHTS and YDEGEE. CDR3 region: CASSSRTGVGNTIYF. In DNA, the CDR3 is TGTGCCAGCAGCTCCCGGACAGGGGTCGGAAACACCATATATTTT.

V usage is TRBV10-3 and J usage is TRBJ2-7, with 8 nucleotides matching TRBD1. The CDR3 runs 18 residues. V was clipped by 2 bases and J by 4 bases; unmatched bases: 16. Germline V lookup: CDR1 ENHRY, CDR2 SYGVKD. CDR3 amino acids: CAISEGILSTGGKYEQYF. The CDR3 region has the DNA TGTGCCATCAGTGAGGGAATCCTGAGTACAGGGGGTAAATACGAGCAGTACTTC.

The V gene is TRBV5-1, the J gene TRBJ1-5; D remains ambiguous. The CDR3 totals 14 residues. Germline V lookup: CDR1 SGHRS, CDR2 YFSETQ. V lost 0 bases to trimming and J lost 7 bases, with 11 bases between them. CDR3 region: CASSLEGSGQPQHF. CDR3 DNA sequence: TGCGCCAGCAGCTTGGAGGGTTCGGGGCAGCCCCAGCATTTT.

The J gene is TRBJ1-1, the V gene TRBV5-5, with D possibly being TRBD1 (6 bases). Germline V lookup: CDR1 SGHKS, CDR2 YYEKEE (reference sequence). Trimming shortened V by 0 bases and J by 1 base, and 16 bases separated the two germline ends. CDR3 length: 17 residues. The CDR3 loop reads CASSLAGRGAGNTEAFF. The DNA for the CDR3 is TGTGCCAGCAGCTTGGCCGGGCGGGGGGCCGGGAACACTGAAGCTTTCTTT.

The J gene is TRBJ2-5, the V gene TRBV5-8; 8 bases are a match to TRBD1. CDR3 length: 15 residues. Trimming removed 2 bases from V and 4 bases from J; junction bases left unmatched: 7. CDR1 SGHTS and CDR2 YDEGEE come from the germline V gene. CDR3 sequence (DNA): TGTGCCAGCAGCTTCGGACAGGGACAGGCAGAGACCCAGTACTTC. Protein sequence: CASSFGQGQAETQYF. Using reference TRBV5-8 and TRBJ2-5 for the parts outside the CDR3, the full variable domain is EAGVTQSPTHLIKTRGQQATLRCSPISGHTSVYWYQQALGLGLQFLLWYDEGEERNRGNFPPRFSGRQFPNYSSELNVNALELEDSALYLCASSFGQGQAETQYFGPGTRLLVL.

This sequence joins TRBV6-1 and TRBJ2-2; no firm D call. Trimming stripped 5 bases from V and 1 base from J, with 8 bases between. The CDR3 is made up of 14 amino acids. CDR1 MNHNS and CDR2 SASEGT come from the germline V gene. The CDR3 spells CASSINRNTGELFF. The CDR3 DNA is TGTGCCAGCAGTATTAACAGGAACACCGGGGAGCTGTTTTTT.

The chain is built from TRBV5-6 and TRBJ2-3; 11 positions agree with TRBD2. Trimming cost V 0 bases and J 1 base; bases outside gene matches: 1. Per the germline V gene, CDR1 is SGHDT and CDR2 is YYEEEE. This CDR3 is 16 amino acids long. The CDR3 spells CASSLGSGGGTDTQYF. Written as DNA, the CDR3 is TGTGCCAGCAGCTTGGGTAGCGGGGGGGGCACAGATACGCAGTATTTT.

The rearrangement links TRBV6-5 to TRBJ1-2; 9 bases line up with TRBD1. V dropped 5 bases and J dropped 2; count of bases not matched to a gene: 6. The CDR3 is 15 amino acids. Germline assignment: CDR1 MNHEY and CDR2 SVGAGI. The CDR3 region has the DNA TGTGCCAGCAGTAATACAGGGGGCTCAAACTATGGCTACACCTTC. Residues: CASSNTGGSNYGYTF.

The chain links TRBV18 to TRBJ1-2; the match to TRBD1 covers 8 bases. Germline lookup yields CDR1 KGHSH and CDR2 LQKENI. The CDR3 covers 14 residues. With V trimmed by 3 bases and J by 7 bases, 7 bases remained unmatched. CDR3 sequence reads: CASSPLQGAGGYTF. The CDR3 DNA reads as TGTGCCAGCTCACCTTTGCAGGGGGCCGGTGGCTACACCTTC.